This T cell receptor beta chain comes out of a study of cytomegalovirus exposure and HLA in healthy donors. V was trimmed by 1 base and J by 8 bases, leaving 8 bases between them. This CDR3 contains 12 residues. CDR1 is SGHAT and CDR2 is FQNNGV in the germline V gene. In the PCR, 60 Vbeta and 13 Jbeta primers were used. Method: immunoSEQ multiplex PCR; TCRdb's copy keeps in-frame clones and lacks some. There are about 100,000 clones in the sample; roughly 77% occur only once, and 3% to 4% lies in the top ten. This TCR was recovered from a woman aged 50 to 60 in good health and CMV-seropositive. The sample taken for sequencing was PBMCs. The genes are TRBV11-2 and TRBJ1-1; D call uncertain. As DNA, the CDR3 is TGTGCCAGCAGCTTAGTGGGCAGGGAAGCTTTCTTT. Its protein is CASSLVGREAFF.